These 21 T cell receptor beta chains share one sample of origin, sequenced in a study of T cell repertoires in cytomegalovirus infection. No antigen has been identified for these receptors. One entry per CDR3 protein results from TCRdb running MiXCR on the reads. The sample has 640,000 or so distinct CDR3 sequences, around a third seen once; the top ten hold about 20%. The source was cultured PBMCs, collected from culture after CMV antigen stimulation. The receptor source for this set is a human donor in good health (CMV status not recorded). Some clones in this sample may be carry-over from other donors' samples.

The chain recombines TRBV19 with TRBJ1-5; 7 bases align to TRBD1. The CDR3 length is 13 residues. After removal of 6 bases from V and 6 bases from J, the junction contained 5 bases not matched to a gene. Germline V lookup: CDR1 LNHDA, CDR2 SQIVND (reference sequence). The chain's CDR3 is CASRKDRVQPQHF. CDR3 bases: TGTGCCAGTAGAAAAGACAGGGTTCAGCCCCAGCATTTT.

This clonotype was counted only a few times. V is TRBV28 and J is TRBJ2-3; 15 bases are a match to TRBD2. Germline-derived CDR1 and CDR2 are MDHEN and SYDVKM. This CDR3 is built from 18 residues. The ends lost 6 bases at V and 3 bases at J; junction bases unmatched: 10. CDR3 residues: CASRKPGLAGGRTDTQYF. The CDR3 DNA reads TGTGCCAGCAGAAAACCCGGACTAGCGGGGGGGAGGACAGATACGCAGTATTTT.

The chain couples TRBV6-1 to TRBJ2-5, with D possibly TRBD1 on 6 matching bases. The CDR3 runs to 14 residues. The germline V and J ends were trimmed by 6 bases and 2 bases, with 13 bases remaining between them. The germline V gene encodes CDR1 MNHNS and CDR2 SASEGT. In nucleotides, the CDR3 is TGTGCCAGCAGCCGCCACAGGGTTCAAGAGACCCAGTACTTC. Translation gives CASSRHRVQETQYF.

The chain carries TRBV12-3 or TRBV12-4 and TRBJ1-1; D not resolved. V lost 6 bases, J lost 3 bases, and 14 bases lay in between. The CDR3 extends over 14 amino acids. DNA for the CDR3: TGTGCCAGCAGGCCCAAGTGGGATGACACTGAAGCTTTCTTT. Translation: CASRPKWDDTEAFF.

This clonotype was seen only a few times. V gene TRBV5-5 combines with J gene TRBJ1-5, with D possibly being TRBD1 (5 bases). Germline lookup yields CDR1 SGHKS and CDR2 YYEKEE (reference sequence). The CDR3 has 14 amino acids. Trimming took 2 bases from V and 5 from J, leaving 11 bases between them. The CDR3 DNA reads TGTGCCAGCAGCTTTATGGGGGGTGATCAGCCCCAGCATTTT. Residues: CASSFMGGDQPQHF.

The CDR3 is CASSQGLGSGTYNEQFF. In nucleotides, the CDR3 is TGTGCCAGCAGCCAAGGTTTGGGAAGCGGTACCTACAATGAGCAGTTCTTC. The chain employs TRBV14 and TRBJ2-1; tentatively, D is TRBD2 (5 bases). V was cut by 1 base and J by 2 bases, with 15 bases left in between. The CDR3 runs 17 residues. Germline V CDR1 and CDR2: SGHDN, FVKESK.

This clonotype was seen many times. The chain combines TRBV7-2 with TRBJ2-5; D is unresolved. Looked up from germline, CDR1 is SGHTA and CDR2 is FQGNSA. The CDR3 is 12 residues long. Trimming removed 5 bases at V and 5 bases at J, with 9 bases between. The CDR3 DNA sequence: TGTGCCAGCAGCATAAGTCTCGAGACCCAGTACTTC. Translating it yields CASSISLETQYF.

CDR3 coding DNA: TGTGCCAGCAGTTCACTCGCGGGGGAGGGAATCCAGCCCCAGCATTTT. Translated: CASSSLAGEGIQPQHF. The chain combines TRBV27 with TRBJ1-5, with a possible D match to TRBD1 (5 bases). With 4 bases removed from V and 7 bases from J, the gap between germline ends came to 20 bases. CDR3 length: 16 amino acids. Germline assignment: CDR1 MNHEY and CDR2 SMNVEV (reference sequence).

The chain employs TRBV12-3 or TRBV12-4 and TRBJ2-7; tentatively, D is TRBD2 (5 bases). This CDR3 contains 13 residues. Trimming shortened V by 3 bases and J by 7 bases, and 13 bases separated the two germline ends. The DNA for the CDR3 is TGTGCCAGCAGTTTCCTGGGAACGGGGGAGCAGTACTTC. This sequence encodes CASSFLGTGEQYF.

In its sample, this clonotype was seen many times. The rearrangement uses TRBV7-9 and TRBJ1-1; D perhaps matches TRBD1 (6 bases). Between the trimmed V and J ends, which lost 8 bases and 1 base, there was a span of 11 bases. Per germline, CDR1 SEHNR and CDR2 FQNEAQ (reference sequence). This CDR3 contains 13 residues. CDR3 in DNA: TGTGCCAGCCCAGGGGTGGAGAACACTGAAGCTTTCTTT. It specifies CASPGVENTEAFF.

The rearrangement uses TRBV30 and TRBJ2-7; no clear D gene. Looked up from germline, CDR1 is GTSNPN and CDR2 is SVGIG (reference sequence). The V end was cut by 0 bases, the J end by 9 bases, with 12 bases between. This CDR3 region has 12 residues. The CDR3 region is CAWSVNSQRQYF. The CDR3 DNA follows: TGTGCCTGGAGTGTAAACTCGCAAAGGCAGTACTTC.

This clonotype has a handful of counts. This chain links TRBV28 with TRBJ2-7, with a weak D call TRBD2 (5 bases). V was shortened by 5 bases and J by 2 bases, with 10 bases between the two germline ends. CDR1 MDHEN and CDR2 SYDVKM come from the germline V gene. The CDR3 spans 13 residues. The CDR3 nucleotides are TGTGCCAGCAGTGGGCGGGTTACCTACGAGCAGTACTTC. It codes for CASSGRVTYEQYF.

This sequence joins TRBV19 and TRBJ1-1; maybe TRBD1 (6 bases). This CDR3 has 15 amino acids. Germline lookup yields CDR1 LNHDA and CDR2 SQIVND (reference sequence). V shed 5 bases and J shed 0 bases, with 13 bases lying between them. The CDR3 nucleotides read TGTGCCAGTAGTGTCCGGGACATTCTGAACACTGAAGCTTTCTTT. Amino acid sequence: CASSVRDILNTEAFF.

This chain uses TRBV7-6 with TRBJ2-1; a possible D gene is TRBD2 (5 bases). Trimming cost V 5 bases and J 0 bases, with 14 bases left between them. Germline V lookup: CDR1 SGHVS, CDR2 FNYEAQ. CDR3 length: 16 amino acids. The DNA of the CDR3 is TGTGCCAGCAGCCCCCCCTTGCGGGTCTCCTACAATGAGCAGTTCTTC. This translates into CASSPPLRVSYNEQFF.

The CDR3 bases are TGTGCCAGCAGTTTAGGCGGGAGGACTTATACGCAGTATTTT. Translated, it gives CASSLGGRTYTQYF. This rearrangement joins TRBV27 to TRBJ2-3; 8 nucleotides line up with TRBD2. Germline CDR1 MNHEY, CDR2 SMNVEV (reference sequence). The V and J ends lost 2 bases and 7 bases, in that order; junction bases with no gene match: 5. This CDR3 spans 14 amino acids.

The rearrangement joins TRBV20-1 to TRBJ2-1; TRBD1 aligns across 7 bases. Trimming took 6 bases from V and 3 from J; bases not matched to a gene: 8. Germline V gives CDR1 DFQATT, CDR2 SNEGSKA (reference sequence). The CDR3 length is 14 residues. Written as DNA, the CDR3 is TGCAGTGCCCGACGGGACAGCCTCTACAATGAGCAGTTCTTC. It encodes CSARRDSLYNEQFF.

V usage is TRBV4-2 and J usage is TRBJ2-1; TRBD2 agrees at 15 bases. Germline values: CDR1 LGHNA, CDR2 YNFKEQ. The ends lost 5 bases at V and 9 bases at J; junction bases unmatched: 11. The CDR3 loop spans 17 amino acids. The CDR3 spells CASSIKMGLAGGGEQFF. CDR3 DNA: TGTGCCAGCAGCATCAAGATGGGACTAGCGGGGGGTGGTGAGCAGTTCTTC.

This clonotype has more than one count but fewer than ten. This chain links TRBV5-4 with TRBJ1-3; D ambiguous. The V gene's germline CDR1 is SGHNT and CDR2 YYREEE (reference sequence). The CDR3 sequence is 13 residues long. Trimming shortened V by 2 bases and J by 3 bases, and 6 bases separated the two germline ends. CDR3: CASSFNLGNTIYF. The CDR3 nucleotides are TGTGCCAGCAGCTTTAATCTTGGAAACACCATATATTTT.

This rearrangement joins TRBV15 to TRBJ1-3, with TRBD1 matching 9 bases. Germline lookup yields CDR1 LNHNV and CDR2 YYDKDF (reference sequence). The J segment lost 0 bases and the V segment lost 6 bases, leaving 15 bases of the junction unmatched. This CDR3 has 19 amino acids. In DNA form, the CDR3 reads TGTGCCACCAGTACGCCCTCCGGGACAGGGCCTTTCTCTGGAAACACCATATATTTT. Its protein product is CATSTPSGTGPFSGNTIYF.

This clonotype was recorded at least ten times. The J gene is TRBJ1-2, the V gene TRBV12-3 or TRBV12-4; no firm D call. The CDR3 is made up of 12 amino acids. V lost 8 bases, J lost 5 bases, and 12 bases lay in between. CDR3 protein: CASSNAGYGYTF. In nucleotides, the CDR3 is TGTGCCAGCTCTAACGCAGGTTATGGCTACACCTTC.

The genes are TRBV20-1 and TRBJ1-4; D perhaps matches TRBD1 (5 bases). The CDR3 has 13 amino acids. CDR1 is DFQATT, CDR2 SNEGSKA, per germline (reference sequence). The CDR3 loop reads CIARDPINEKLFF. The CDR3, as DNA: TGCATTGCCAGGGACCCCATTAATGAAAAACTGTTTTTT.